The 13 T cell receptor beta chains below were found in one sample sequenced in a study of blood T cell repertoires in COVID-19. Data came from immunoSEQ multiplex PCR; TCRdb stores just in-frame clones and leaves some out. This sample carries about 92,000 clones, roughly 80% of them seen once, and the ten largest clones take approximately 8.2%. Sequenced material: peripheral blood. These TCRs come from a man aged 50 or older who had recovered from COVID-19.

The chain recombines TRBV4-1 with TRBJ1-5; 11 bases fit TRBD1. CDR1 is MGHRA and CDR2 is YSYEKL in the germline V gene. The CDR3 is made up of 17 amino acids. V gave up 4 bases and J gave up 4 bases; unmatched junction bases: 9. This CDR3 is CASSPIGTGGENQPQHF. The CDR3 nucleotides are TGCGCCAGCAGCCCCATCGGGACAGGGGGTGAGAATCAGCCCCAGCATTTT.

The chain couples TRBV9 to TRBJ2-6; possibly TRBD2 for D (5 bases). Germline V lookup: CDR1 SGDLS, CDR2 YYNGEE. The V end lost 4 bases, the J end lost 3 bases, and 11 bases lay between the germline ends. The CDR3 has 15 residues. The CDR3 DNA follows: TGTGCCAGCAGCCCTAGCCTAGGTGGGGCCAACGTCCTGACTTTC. This translates into CASSPSLGGANVLTF.

The chain couples TRBV30 to TRBJ2-1, with 9 bases identical to TRBD2. The trim removed 3 bases at V and 7 bases at J, leaving 10 bases unmatched. There are 15 residues in the CDR3. Germline V CDR1 and CDR2: GTSNPN, SVGIG (reference sequence). The CDR3 loop is CAWSLGGGAWNEQFF. As DNA, the CDR3 is TGTGCCTGGAGCCTTGGCGGGGGGGCCTGGAATGAGCAGTTCTTC.

The chain joins TRBV14 to TRBJ2-7, with D possibly matching TRBD1 (6 bases). V was trimmed by 1 base and J by 6 bases, leaving 16 bases between them. CDR1 is SGHDN, CDR2 FVKESK, per germline. The CDR3 consists of 15 residues. The chain's CDR3 is CASSQGTDSSREQYF. The CDR3 DNA is TGTGCCAGCAGCCAAGGGACAGACTCGTCGCGCGAGCAGTACTTC.

The J gene is TRBJ2-3, the V gene TRBV11-1, with D perhaps TRBD2 (6 bases). From germline, CDR1 is SGHAT and CDR2 FQDESV (reference sequence). With 5 bases removed from V and 1 base from J, the gap between germline ends came to 10 bases. CDR3 length: 14 residues. The CDR3 DNA reads as TGTGCCAGCAGCCCCCAGCGGGGCACAGATACGCAGTATTTT. Its protein is CASSPQRGTDTQYF.

The genes are TRBV6-6 and TRBJ1-3; TRBD1 might be the D (6 bases). Trimming removed 6 bases from V and 0 bases from J, with 9 bases in between. The CDR3 spans 14 residues. Germline CDR1 MNHNY, CDR2 SVGAGI (reference sequence). The CDR3: CASRADSSGNTIYF. CDR3 DNA sequence: TGTGCCAGCAGGGCGGACAGCTCTGGAAACACCATATATTTT.

Concerning this clone itself: Other DNA sequences from this sample encode an identical CDR3 as well. The chain joins TRBV3-1 (or the pseudogene TRBV3-2) to TRBJ2-7; D call uncertain. In germline, CDR1 is LGHDT, CDR2 YNNKEL (reference sequence). CDR3 length: 11 amino acids. Trimming removed 6 bases at V and 0 bases at J, with 3 bases between. The CDR3 loop reads CASSHSYEQYF. The CDR3 DNA reads as TGTGCCAGCAGTCACTCCTACGAGCAGTACTTC.

V and J are TRBV21-1 and TRBJ1-1; the table's D call TRBD1 went unverified against the DNA. TRBV21-1 constitutes a pseudogene. The CDR3 runs to 17 residues. In DNA, the CDR3 is TGTGCCAGCAGCAAAATGCCAGGGGGCATCGCGAACACTGAAGCTTTCTTT. Protein: CASSKMPGGIANTEAFF.

The V gene is TRBV3-1 (or the pseudogene TRBV3-2), the J gene TRBJ1-3; D ambiguous. The CDR3 length is 12 residues. Trimming took off 5 bases at V and 4 bases at J, with 6 bases between the two ends. Germline V CDR1 and CDR2: LGHDT, YNNKEL (reference sequence). The CDR3 loop reads CASSSGGNTIYF. CDR3 nucleotides: TGTGCCAGCAGCTCGGGAGGAAACACCATATATTTT.

The CDR3 region is CASSPGTGGSGANVLTF. CDR3 DNA sequence: TGTGCCAGCAGCCCCGGGACAGGGGGCTCTGGGGCCAACGTCCTGACTTTC. The genes are TRBV3-1 (or the pseudogene TRBV3-2) and TRBJ2-6; 11 bases map to TRBD1. The CDR3 totals 17 residues. The V and J ends lost 4 bases and 0 bases, in that order; junction bases with no gene match: 2. Looked up from germline, CDR1 is LGHDT and CDR2 is YNNKEL (reference sequence).

The CDR3 sequence: CASSLTRAPDTQYF. Written as DNA, the CDR3 is TGCGCCAGCAGCTTGACCAGGGCGCCAGATACGCAGTATTTT. This chain uses TRBV5-1 with TRBJ2-3; tentatively, D is TRBD1 (5 bases). The CDR3 is made up of 14 amino acids. Germline CDR1 reads SGHRS; CDR2 reads YFSETQ. The germline V and J ends were trimmed by 1 base and 4 bases, with 10 bases remaining between them.

The chain links TRBV18 to TRBJ2-7; 8 nucleotides match TRBD2. The V segment lost 3 bases and the J segment 5 bases; nucleotides outside the gene matches: 12. This CDR3 is 16 amino acids long. CDR1 and CDR2 from the germline V gene are KGHSH and LQKENI. The CDR3: CASSPYQAGARNEQYF. In DNA form, the CDR3 reads TGTGCCAGCTCACCCTACCAAGCGGGGGCTCGAAACGAGCAGTACTTC. The full variable domain, with the rest looked up from reference TRBV18 and TRBJ2-7, is NAGVMQNPRHLVRRRGQEARLRCSPMKGHSHVYWYRQLPEEGLKFMVYLQKENIIDESGMPKERFSAEFPKEGPSILRIQQVVRGDSAAYFCASSPYQAGARNEQYFGPGTRLTVT.

This chain uses TRBV5-4 with TRBJ2-7; 8 positions match TRBD2. Germline lookup yields CDR1 SGHNT and CDR2 YYREEE (reference sequence). CDR3 size: 14 residues. Unmatched junction bases numbered 2, after V lost 3 bases and J lost 0 bases. CDR3 DNA sequence: TGTGCCAGCAGCTGGGGACTAGACTCCTACGAGCAGTACTTC. Translation gives CASSWGLDSYEQYF.